One sample yielded the 3 T cell receptor beta chains listed below, sequenced in a study of T cell repertoires in cytomegalovirus infection. These receptors have no identified antigens. TCRdb re-called the reads through MiXCR, storing one row per CDR3 protein. The sample has approximately 500,000 distinct CDR3 sequences, 33% seen once. The starting material was cultured PBMCs, obtained from culture after CMV antigen stimulation. The receptors shown here come from a human donor in good health (CMV status not recorded). Some clones in this sample may be carry-over from other donors' samples.

This clonotype was seen only a few times. V and J are TRBV7-8 and TRBJ2-1; D gene unclear. V shed 8 bases and J shed 0 bases, with 8 bases lying between them. The CDR3 is 13 amino acids. CDR1 and CDR2 from the germline V gene are SGHVS and FQNEAQ. CDR3 sequence: CASHTHSYNEQFF. DNA of the CDR3: TGTGCCAGCCACACCCACTCCTACAATGAGCAGTTCTTC.

The genes are TRBV24-1 and TRBJ2-3; 7 bases match TRBD1. The ends lost 6 bases at V and 1 base at J; junction bases unmatched: 3. Germline V gives CDR1 KGHDR, CDR2 SFDVKD. The CDR3 contains 14 residues. The CDR3 bases are TGTGCCACCAGTAGAACAGGGGGCACAGATACGCAGTATTTT. Translating it yields CATSRTGGTDTQYF.

The rearrangement uses TRBV9 and TRBJ2-7; 8 nucleotides line up with TRBD1. J gave up 3 bases and V 0 bases, and 5 bases lay outside the gene matches. The CDR3 totals 15 residues. In germline, CDR1 is SGDLS, CDR2 YYNGEE. CDR3 protein: CASSVGRGPVYEQYF. As DNA, the CDR3 is TGTGCCAGCAGCGTAGGCAGGGGGCCAGTCTACGAGCAGTACTTC.